This section outlines one TCR beta chain sequence together with its context. Its antigen is unidentified. This entry belongs to a study of persistence of HIV-infected CD4 T cells. Sequencing used immunoSEQ version 4 in survey mode. The protocol was immunoSEQ multiplex PCR, while the TCRdb copy is restricted to in-frame clones and leaves out a portion. The table has roughly 41,000 clones, approximately 86% seen once. This nonspecific control used anti-CD3/anti-CD28 bead stimulation of CD4+ T cells. CD4+ T cells upregulating both CD40 ligand and CD69 were sorted as responding cells. Stimulated PBMCs had first been depleted of CD8+ T cells. CD8-depleted PBMCs were stimulated roughly 18 hours with anti-CD28/CD49d costimulation, CD40-blocking antibody and enfuvirtide. CDR1 is KGHSH, CDR2 LQKENI, per germline. The CDR3 is 16 amino acids. Trimming took off 3 bases at V and 0 bases at J, with 12 bases between the two ends.

Specimen: CD4+ T cells sorted from PBMCs after roughly 18-hour stimulation, collected from a patient who received antiretroviral therapy. This clonotype was sampled from an adult man with HIV who was CMV-seropositive. V usage is TRBV18 and J usage is TRBJ2-1; a weak D match, TRBD2 (6 bases). The CDR3 here is CASSPGRESSYNEQFF. DNA of the CDR3: TGTGCCAGCTCACCTGGGCGGGAAAGCTCCTACAATGAGCAGTTCTTC.